This record looks at one TCR beta chain sequence and its context. This clone was seen more than once but under ten times. Its antigen specificity is not known. No per-base quality is available; no much larger clone lies one base away. The immunoSEQ Assay, a bias-controlled multiplex PCR, was used to amplify TCRbeta CDR3 regions from genomic DNA. The original methods were these. The number of nucleated cells in each sample was estimated from the amplification of reference gene primers within the assay. Sequence reads were collapsed and filtered to measure the absolute abundance of every unique TCRbeta CDR3 rearrangement. For each sample, productive Simpson clonality was calculated as the square root of Simpson's diversity index across productive rearrangements. The table comes from immuneACCESS by way of TCRdb, which keeps in-frame sequences with V and J called. Part of the clones is missing from these tables; in studies checked, under half for an unresolved V gene and the rest for unknown reasons. The V and J calls and clone size are taken from that table; D and trimming were inferred from the DNA. A total of a few hundred thousand clones appear in this sample, about nine tenths of them only once. Of the sample, 1.5% to 2% falls within the top ten clones.

The CDR3 spans 17 residues, from the cysteine through the phenylalanine. Kept here is only the CDR3 DNA, which spans 51 bases and is read in frame from base 1. The V end loses 4 bases and the J end loses 4 bases, and a stretch of 17 bases separates them. From a lookup of the germline V gene (reference sequence), CDR1 and CDR2 are LGHDT and YNNKEL. This entry belongs to a study of blood T cell repertoires in COVID-19 (dated by TCRdb to the early 2020s). Study-wide context: Samples covering the acute and convalescent phases of COVID-19 were provided by collaborators in the United States, Italy and Spain. The dataset comprised deeply sampled blood TCRbeta repertoires from subjects exposed to, actively infected with, or recovered from COVID-19. Samples came from the ongoing ImmuneRACE study (first 160 participants) plus 1,254 subjects from 6 global collaborators. Where available, HLA class I and class II types were obtained from metadata supplied by the sample provider rather than from assay-based typing. The material from the prospective study consisted of cDNA or gDNA derived from T cells, B-cell-depleted T cells, or PBMCs. A freely available public database, intended as a resource for researchers studying the immune response to SARS-CoV-2, is where the repertoires were released. The sample metadata nearly always contained a de-identified subject ID, COVID-19 status, age in years and sex. The research as a whole found: How much clinical and demographic metadata was included differed by source and by participant, and the metadata was provided uncurated.

Enrolling through a virtual design, the prospective study's participants ranged in age from roughly 18 to 95 years and lived across 24 United States geographic areas. In the prospective study, cohorts were assigned on the basis of participant-reported clinical history obtained from a screening survey and a study questionnaire. Recovered participants in ImmuneRACE Cohort 3 were defined by two consecutive negative NP/OP PCR tests, clearance by a healthcare professional, or resolution of symptoms. In the prospective study, whole blood, serum and a nasopharyngeal or oropharyngeal swab were collected from each participant by mobile phlebotomists. Over a 2-month period, participants in the prospective study had the option of providing additional blood draws and questionnaires. Blood samples from the prospective study were shipped frozen or at room temperature prior to DNA extraction.

The receptor chain draws on TRBV3-1 (or the pseudogene TRBV3-2) and TRBJ1-6, with the D gene uncertain. The receptor's source is a woman aged 25-40 years who had recovered from COVID-19. Sequencing used PBMCs or T cells enriched from blood (not recorded which). The sequence in DNA is TGTGCCAGCAGCCGCTCAACTCCGGGAGCGTATAATTCACCCCTCCACTTT. It encodes CASSRSTPGAYNSPLHF.